These 3 T cell receptor beta chains came from one sample sequenced in a study of T cell responses to AZD1222 COVID-19 vaccine. Generated by immunoSEQ multiplex PCR, the TCRdb table keeps only in-frame clones and is missing some. The sample holds roughly 190,000 clones, 80% to 95% seen once. The material was peripheral blood, obtained on day 0 of AZD1222 vaccination. The receptors here all came from an adult in good health.

The V call is TRBV10-2, the J call TRBJ1-1; TRBD1 matches 12 bases. Trimming at V came to 6 bases and at J to 6 bases, leaving 14 bases not matched to a gene. The CDR3 covers 17 residues. CDR1 and CDR2 from the germline V gene are WSHSY and SAAADI. The CDR3 DNA reads as TGCGCCAGCAGGAAAGACCGGGACAGGGGGCGCGACCCTGAAGCTTTCTTT. Amino acids: CASRKDRDRGRDPEAFF.

The J gene is TRBJ1-1, the V gene TRBV14; D is perhaps TRBD1 (5 bases). Germline lookup yields CDR1 SGHDN and CDR2 FVKESK. Trimming took off 4 bases at V and 8 bases at J, with 11 bases between the two ends. This CDR3 spans 12 amino acids. CDR3 DNA: TGTGCCAGCAGCCCCCAGGGAGCAGAAGCTTTCTTT. Translation gives CASSPQGAEAFF.

The V call is TRBV11-2, the J call TRBJ1-5; no firm D call. V gave up 0 bases and J gave up 2 bases, with 8 bases separating them. The CDR3 has 15 residues. Looked up from germline, CDR1 is SGHAT and CDR2 is FQNNGV. The chain's CDR3 is CASSLEGNGNQPQHF. The CDR3, as DNA: TGTGCCAGCAGCTTAGAGGGTAATGGCAATCAGCCCCAGCATTTT.